This entry features one TCR beta chain sequence. Its antigen remains unidentified. The sample is drawn from a study of glioma-infiltrating T cells. Study observations and caveats: Gliomas, especially low-grade, showed above-expected tissue-blood divergence; non-neoplastic patients showed below.

TCR alpha and beta CDR3 regions were amplified from RNA using iRepertoire nested multiplex PCR. Tissue mRNA or PBMC total RNA, roughly 90-450 ng, went into one-step reverse transcription and amplification. TCRdb recomputed calls from the multiplex PCR reads with MiXCR, one row per CDR3 protein. Found here are 160,000 or so distinct CDR3 sequences, roughly two fifths of them singletons; the top ten hold over 4%. Germline V gene lookup returns CDR1 ENHRY and CDR2 SYGVKD. This CDR3 has 14 amino acids. V shed 3 bases, J shed 10 bases, and the junction held 8 bases outside the gene matches. Sequencing used glioma tissue, nonneoplastic brain tissue, or PBMCs (not recorded which). The chain recombines TRBV10-3 with TRBJ1-4, with TRBD1 identical over 7 bases. This TCR was sampled from a human donor with low-grade glioma or glioblastoma, undergoing nonglioma brain surgery, or in good health (not recorded which). DNA of the CDR3: TGTGCCATCAGTGAAGACAGGGTGTACGCAAAACTGTTTTTT. Translation gives CAISEDRVYAKLFF.